What follows are 7 T cell receptor beta chains derived from one specimen sequenced in a study. TCRdb reanalysed the 5' RACE reads using MiXCR and keeps one entry per CDR3 protein. Of over 10,000 distinct CDR3 sequences listed, 20% to 30% were seen once; the top ten hold 3%. The source material was naive CD4+ T cells sorted from blood. As to subset: naive CD4+ T cells, CD4+CD45RA+CD25-. All receptors derive from a female donor with breast cancer.

This clonotype was seen just once. The rearrangement joins TRBV19 to TRBJ2-3; D is unclear. Germline V lookup: CDR1 LNHDA, CDR2 SQIVND (reference sequence). Trimming shortened V by 5 bases and J by 0 bases, and 6 bases separated the two germline ends. CDR3 size: 13 residues. This chain's CDR3 is CASSVQSTDTQYF. In DNA form, the CDR3 reads TGTGCCAGTAGTGTCCAAAGCACAGATACGCAGTATTTT.

The rearrangement joins TRBV5-1 to TRBJ1-6, with D unresolved. The CDR3 covers 12 residues. Germline CDR1 SGHRS, CDR2 YFSETQ. With 2 bases removed from V and 7 bases from J, the gap between germline ends came to 4 bases. The CDR3 loop is CASSFPNSPLHF. CDR3 DNA sequence: TGCGCCAGCAGCTTTCCCAATTCACCCCTCCACTTT.

In its sample, this clonotype ranks as medium-sized. V usage is TRBV12-3 or TRBV12-4 and J usage is TRBJ1-5; the D is unclear. Trimming removed 3 bases at V and 6 bases at J, with 9 bases between. The CDR3 contains 13 residues. This CDR3 reads CASSLRAGQPQHF. CDR3 sequence (DNA): TGTGCCAGCAGTTTGCGGGCGGGTCAGCCCCAGCATTTT.

This clonotype is medium-sized in the sample. This chain uses TRBV5-1 with TRBJ2-7; 9 bases are a match to TRBD2. The CDR3 has 16 amino acids. The V segment lost 5 bases and the J segment 0 bases; nucleotides outside the gene matches: 9. The germline CDR1 and CDR2 sequences are SGHRS and YFSETQ. In nucleotides, the CDR3 is TGCGCCAGCAGAGTTAGCGGGAGTTTGGGCTCCTACGAGCAGTACTTC. It codes for CASRVSGSLGSYEQYF.

As to this clonotype: A much larger clone lies one base from this, so it may be a read error. J is TRBJ2-1 and V is TRBV5-1; no reliable D call. This CDR3 has 14 residues. Germline CDR1 is SGHRS and CDR2 is YFSETQ. Trimming removed 0 bases from V and 5 bases from J, with 9 bases in between. For the CDR3, the DNA is TGCGCCAGCAGCTTGGAGGGAATACACAATGAGCAGTTCTTC. It is translated as CASSLEGIHNEQFF.

This clonotype has only a few counts. V usage is TRBV24-1 and J usage is TRBJ2-1; possible D gene TRBD2, 5 bases. V shed 7 bases and J shed 6 bases, with 24 bases lying between them. There are 17 residues in the CDR3. Per the germline V gene, CDR1 is KGHDR and CDR2 is SFDVKD. The CDR3: CATSPQLDSPRRNEQFF. Written as DNA, the CDR3 is TGTGCCACCAGCCCGCAGTTGGACTCGCCTAGGCGCAATGAGCAGTTCTTC.

In regard to this clonotype: A much larger clone differs by one base, so this may be a read error. The DNA for the CDR3 is TGCAGAGCAACACAGGCGGTAGAGGGTCAGCCCCAGCATTTT. Encoded protein: CRATQAVEGQPQHF. The V call is TRBV20-1, the J call TRBJ1-5, with D perhaps TRBD1 (5 bases). The CDR3 has 14 amino acids. Germline V lookup: CDR1 DFQATT, CDR2 SNEGSKA (reference sequence).